The 5 T cell receptor beta chains in this list originate from one sample, sequenced in a study of T cell repertoires in cytomegalovirus infection. TCRdb processed the reads anew with MiXCR; each CDR3 protein has one entry. Of 170,000 or so distinct CDR3 sequences listed, about 18% were seen once; the top ten hold under 30%. The sequenced sample consisted of CD8+ T cells from PBMCs. The receptors here all came from a human donor in good health (CMV status not recorded). Some clones in this sample may be carry-over from other donors' samples.

This chain joins TRBV7-9 and TRBJ2-7, with 10 positions matching TRBD1. From germline, CDR1 is SEHNR and CDR2 FQNEAQ (reference sequence). This CDR3 contains 15 residues. Trimming at V came to 5 bases and at J to 0 bases, leaving 4 bases not matched to a gene. CDR3 in amino acids: CASSPTGGSSYEQYF. DNA of the CDR3: TGTGCCAGCAGCCCGACAGGGGGCAGCTCCTACGAGCAGTACTTC.

This clonotype was seen only a few times. The chain is built from TRBV7-7 and TRBJ2-2, with D possibly matching TRBD2 (5 bases). The V and J ends lost 4 bases and 4 bases respectively, with 16 bases between them. The CDR3 covers 16 residues. CDR1 SSHAT and CDR2 FNYEAQ come from the germline V gene (reference sequence). CDR3 sequence reads: CASSSRPVRATGELFF. For the CDR3, the DNA is TGTGCCAGCAGCTCCCGTCCAGTGAGGGCCACCGGGGAGCTGTTTTTT.

The chain couples TRBV5-1 to TRBJ2-2; 14 bases align to TRBD2. The CDR3 is made up of 17 amino acids. With V trimmed by 4 bases and J by 6 bases, 8 bases remained unmatched. Germline V gene lookup returns CDR1 SGHRS and CDR2 YFSETQ. The CDR3 bases are TGCGCCAGCAGCCCAGGGACTAGCGGGGGATTTTCCGGGGAGCTGTTTTTT. Protein sequence: CASSPGTSGGFSGELFF.

This rearrangement joins TRBV20-1 to TRBJ1-5; TRBD1 agrees at 7 bases. The germline V gene has CDR1 DFQATT and CDR2 SNEGSKA (reference sequence). CDR3 length equals 14 residues. The V gene end was trimmed by 4 bases and the J gene end by 5 bases; junction bases not matched to a gene: 8. The CDR3 here is CSATPGTEDQPQHF. In DNA, the CDR3 is TGCAGTGCTACCCCCGGGACAGAGGATCAGCCCCAGCATTTT.

The genes are TRBV6-4 and TRBJ2-7; 13 positions match TRBD2. The CDR3 runs to 15 residues. V was clipped by 3 bases and J by 5 bases; unmatched bases: 4. Germline V CDR1 and CDR2: MRHNA, SNTAGT. The CDR3 DNA reads as TGTGCCAGCAGTGAACTAGCGGGGGGGCCGAACGAGCAGTACTTC. Translating gives CASSELAGGPNEQYF.